Below, 26 T cell receptor beta chains from the same sample are listed, as sequenced in a study of cytomegalovirus exposure and HLA in healthy donors (dated by TCRdb to about 2017). Library preparation used the immunoSEQ multiplex PCR assay. TCRdb obtained this table from immuneACCESS and retained in-frame rearrangements with V and J assigned. These tables miss some clones; where compared with another copy, unresolved V genes account for less than half of the shortfall, and the remainder is unexplained. In all, the sample holds 50,000 to 65,000 clones, and roughly 89% of those were seen once. Of the sample, around 15% is held by the ten largest clones. The sequencing sample was made of PBMCs. The receptors here all came from a young woman in good health and CMV-seronegative.

The chain carries TRBV5-6 and TRBJ2-7; D may be TRBD1 (5 bases). Germline V gene sequence: CDR1 SGHDT, CDR2 YYEEEE. V was clipped by 3 bases and J by 2 bases, with 12 bases between them. The CDR3 sequence is 14 residues long. The CDR3 DNA follows: TGTGCCAGCAGCTCGACAACAGGTACCTACGAGCAGTACTTC. This sequence encodes CASSSTTGTYEQYF.

This rearrangement joins TRBV27 to TRBJ1-1; D might be TRBD1 (6 bases). Germline CDR1 MNHEY, CDR2 SMNVEV (reference sequence). V lost 4 bases to trimming and J lost 5 bases, with 11 bases between them. This CDR3 spans 13 amino acids. This CDR3 reads CASSSGDSTEAFF. The DNA of the CDR3 is TGTGCCAGCAGTTCAGGGGATTCAACTGAAGCTTTCTTT.

The chain links TRBV4-3 to TRBJ2-3, with D possibly TRBD1 on 6 matching bases. CDR1 LGHNA and CDR2 YSLEER come from the germline V gene. Trimming stripped 4 bases from V and 6 bases from J, with 8 bases between. The CDR3 is made up of 12 amino acids. This CDR3 is CASSPQGDTQYF. The CDR3 DNA follows: TGCGCCAGCAGCCCTCAGGGGGATACGCAGTATTTT.

The chain joins TRBV4-2 to TRBJ2-7, with 8 positions matching TRBD1. The length of the CDR3 is 16 residues. V was pared by 0 bases and J by 4 bases, with 8 bases of the junction left unmatched. Germline V lookup: CDR1 LGHNA, CDR2 YNFKEQ. The CDR3 DNA is TGTGCCAGCAGCCAAGAGCTAGCAGGGGGCTCGTACGAGCAGTACTTC. Translated: CASSQELAGGSYEQYF.

CDR3 region: CASIKDRGGEQYF. CDR3 sequence (DNA): TGTGCCAGCATCAAGGACAGGGGCGGCGAGCAGTACTTC. The gene calls are TRBV2 and TRBJ2-7; 9 bases fit TRBD1. Germline V gene lookup returns CDR1 SNHLY and CDR2 FYNNEI. The V gene end was trimmed by 7 bases and the J gene end by 6 bases; junction bases not matched to a gene: 7. The CDR3 contains 13 residues.

The chain carries TRBV15 and TRBJ2-5; 14 nucleotides line up with TRBD2. Germline V gives CDR1 LNHNV, CDR2 YYDKDF (reference sequence). Trimming removed 3 bases from V and 1 base from J; junction bases left unmatched: 1. The CDR3 totals 16 residues. DNA for the CDR3: TGTGCCACCAGCAGCGGGACTAGCGGGGGCCAAGAGACCCAGTACTTC. Translated, it gives CATSSGTSGGQETQYF.

In its sample, this clone was seen a few times. The genes are TRBV7-9 and TRBJ1-6, with 7 bases matching TRBD1. CDR3 length: 15 residues. The V gene's germline CDR1 is SEHNR and CDR2 FQNEAQ (reference sequence). V lost 3 bases to trimming and J lost 6 bases; unmatched junction nucleotides: 5. The CDR3 region is CASSLGQRINSPLHF. CDR3 bases: TGTGCCAGCAGCTTGGGACAGCGAATTAATTCACCCCTCCACTTT.

The chain combines TRBV6-5 with TRBJ1-1; maybe TRBD1 (6 bases). This CDR3 comprises 14 residues. The V gene lost 10 bases and the J gene lost 3 bases, with 18 bases spanning the gap. CDR1 and CDR2 from the germline V gene are MNHEY and SVGAGI. The CDR3, as DNA: TGTGCCACCCGGGGCCGGGACATAGACACTGAAGCTTTCTTT. Encoded protein: CATRGRDIDTEAFF.

The CDR3 region is CASSPRTQTEQFF. The CDR3 nucleotides are TGTGCCAGCAGCCCCCGGACTCAAACTGAGCAGTTCTTC. This rearrangement joins TRBV9 to TRBJ2-1; a possible D gene is TRBD2 (5 bases). This CDR3 region has 13 residues. Trimming removed 4 bases at V and 9 bases at J, with 14 bases between. CDR1 and CDR2 from the germline V gene are SGDLS and YYNGEE.

This chain joins TRBV7-2 and TRBJ1-1; D is ambiguous. CDR3 length: 14 residues. V lost 3 bases and J lost 1, with 9 bases in between. Germline V lookup: CDR1 SGHTA, CDR2 FQGNSA. CDR3 loop: CASSFPRRNTEAFF. The CDR3 DNA reads TGTGCCAGCAGCTTTCCGAGGCGGAACACTGAAGCTTTCTTT.

This chain links TRBV6-1 with TRBJ2-1; 9 nucleotides match TRBD2. The CDR3 length is 15 residues. Trimming at V came to 8 bases and at J to 9 bases, leaving 14 bases not matched to a gene. The germline gives CDR1 MNHNS, CDR2 SASEGT. This chain's CDR3 is CASFNRAGGPGEQFF. DNA of the CDR3: TGTGCCAGCTTTAATAGGGCGGGGGGGCCAGGTGAGCAGTTCTTC.

This clone was counted only a few times. The rearrangement uses TRBV23-1 and TRBJ1-1, with D uncertain. TRBV23-1 is an ORF, and what it does is uncertain. Trimming removed 8 bases at V and 1 base at J, with 17 bases between. CDR3 length equals 15 residues. This CDR3 reads CASPTQEKRNTEAFF. CDR3 DNA sequence: TGCGCCAGCCCTACCCAGGAAAAAAGGAACACTGAAGCTTTCTTT.

This chain links TRBV28 with TRBJ1-1; maybe TRBD1 (6 bases). CDR1 is MDHEN and CDR2 is SYDVKM in the germline V gene. The CDR3 spans 14 residues. V lost 1 base to trimming and J lost 1 base, with 7 bases between them. The CDR3 loop is CASSLLDRNTEAFF. The CDR3 DNA follows: TGTGCCAGCAGTTTATTGGACAGGAACACTGAAGCTTTCTTT.

The rearrangement links TRBV30 to TRBJ1-5, with 9 bases that match TRBD1. V dropped 5 bases and J dropped 6; count of bases not matched to a gene: 5. This CDR3 has 13 residues. Looked up from germline, CDR1 is GTSNPN and CDR2 is SVGIG (reference sequence). The DNA of the CDR3 is TGTGCCTGGGGGACAGGGTCTATTCAGCCCCAGCATTTT. Its translation is CAWGTGSIQPQHF.

The chain employs TRBV5-1 and TRBJ1-2; the D gene is possibly TRBD1 (5 bases). The germline V and J ends were trimmed by 2 bases and 5 bases, with 31 bases remaining between them. The germline CDR1 and CDR2 sequences are SGHRS and YFSETQ. This CDR3 is 20 amino acids long. CDR3 DNA: TGCGCCAGCAGCTTTGAGCTCGGGCGTTTTGGGGGGGGGAAGCGGTATGGCTACACCTTC. Its translation is CASSFELGRFGGGKRYGYTF.

As for this clone: At one end the junction does not follow the germline gene, possibly because of a read error. The chain combines TRBV10-1 with TRBJ2-7; TRBD2 agrees at 13 bases. Germline lookup yields CDR1 WNHNN and CDR2 SYGVQD (reference sequence). This CDR3 has 16 amino acids. CDR3 sequence (DNA): TGCGCCAGCAGTCCCCTGACTAGCGGGAGGCCTACGAGCACAAACTTC. It yields the protein CASSPLTSGRPTSTNF.

This clone appeared once. The rearrangement uses TRBV2 and TRBJ1-5; TRBD1 is a possible D gene (6 bases). V dropped 3 bases and J dropped 2 bases, with 11 bases sitting between them. From germline, CDR1 is SNHLY and CDR2 FYNNEI. The CDR3 runs 15 residues. In DNA, the CDR3 is TGTGCCAGCAGTGATACAGGGCAGGGCAATCAGCCCCAGCATTTT. Amino acid sequence: CASSDTGQGNQPQHF.

The V call is TRBV25-1, the J call TRBJ1-4; TRBD1 is a possible D gene (5 bases). CDR1 is MGHDK and CDR2 is SYGVNS in the germline V gene. V was trimmed by 3 bases and J by 6 bases, leaving 14 bases between them. CDR3 length: 15 amino acids. As DNA, the CDR3 is TGTGCCAGCAGTGACGAGGCAGGGAGGGATGAAAAACTGTTTTTT. Amino acid sequence: CASSDEAGRDEKLFF.

The gene calls are TRBV2 and TRBJ2-6; 11 bases fit TRBD1. CDR3 length equals 18 residues. Per the germline V gene, CDR1 is SNHLY and CDR2 is FYNNEI. V shed 6 bases and J 4 bases; nucleotides not matched to a gene: 11. CDR3 sequence (DNA): TGTGCCAGCAGCGTTCGGACAGGGGGCAGAGCAGGGGCCAACGTCCTGACTTTC. Translated, it gives CASSVRTGGRAGANVLTF.

The chain couples TRBV6-6 to TRBJ1-4, with D tentatively TRBD1 (5 bases). Per germline, CDR1 MNHNY and CDR2 SVGAGI (reference sequence). The CDR3 consists of 12 residues. Trimming removed 2 bases from V and 8 bases from J, with 6 bases in between. The CDR3 region is CASSYQGEKLFF. The CDR3, as DNA: TGTGCCAGCAGTTACCAGGGAGAAAAACTGTTTTTT.

The chain is built from TRBV11-2 and TRBJ1-5; maybe TRBD1 (6 bases). The germline V and J ends were trimmed by 1 base and 4 bases, with 14 bases remaining between them. Germline CDR1 is SGHAT and CDR2 is FQNNGV. The CDR3 loop spans 16 amino acids. The CDR3, as DNA: TGTGCCAGCAGCTTAGGGTTGACAGGAGCAAATCAGCCCCAGCATTTT. Amino acid sequence: CASSLGLTGANQPQHF. Using reference TRBV11-2 and TRBJ1-5 for the parts outside the CDR3, the full variable domain is EAGVAQSPRYKIIEKRQSVAFWCNPISGHATLYWYQQILGQGPKLLIQFQNNGVVDDSQLPKDRFSAERLKGVDSTLKIQPAKLEDSAVYLCASSLGLTGANQPQHFGDGTRLSIL.

J is TRBJ2-7 and V is TRBV5-1; weak D call: TRBD2 (5 bases). The length of the CDR3 is 13 residues. Trimming took 4 bases from V and 0 from J, leaving 8 bases between them. Germline CDR1 and CDR2: SGHRS and YFSETQ. The CDR3, as DNA: TGCGCCAGCAGCCGGGAACGCTCCTACGAGCAGTACTTC. It codes for CASSRERSYEQYF. Based on the CDR3 plus reference TRBV5-1 and TRBJ2-7, the full variable domain is KAGVTQTPRYLIKTRGQQVTLSCSPISGHRSVSWYQQTPGQGLQFLFEYFSETQRNKGNFPGRFSGRQFSNSRSEMNVSTLELGDSALYLCASSRERSYEQYFGPGTRLTVT.

This chain joins TRBV7-3 and TRBJ1-1; possible D gene TRBD1, 6 bases. The CDR3 is 12 amino acids. Germline V gives CDR1 SGHTA, CDR2 FQGTGA. V lost 5 bases to trimming and J lost 7 bases, with 11 bases between them. The CDR3: CASSPEQGEAFF. The DNA of the CDR3 is TGTGCCAGCAGCCCAGAACAGGGTGAAGCTTTCTTT.

The gene calls are TRBV4-1 and TRBJ2-5; 8 positions agree with TRBD2. With 1 base clipped from V and 3 bases from J, the junction kept 7 bases outside the gene matches. The CDR3 is 16 amino acids. Germline assignment: CDR1 MGHRA and CDR2 YSYEKL. The CDR3 DNA follows: TGCGCCAGCAGCCAAGCTCGGGGGGGAGGGGAAGAGACCCAGTACTTC. Translated: CASSQARGGGEETQYF.

V is TRBV27 and J is TRBJ2-1, with 10 bases aligning to TRBD2. The CDR3 contains 14 residues. Losses at the gene ends were 7 bases for V and 5 bases for J; bases not matched to a gene: 5. The germline gives CDR1 MNHEY, CDR2 SMNVEV (reference sequence). The CDR3 nucleotides read TGTGCCAGCAACCTTAGCGGGGGGAACAATGAGCAGTTCTTC. Protein sequence: CASNLSGGNNEQFF.

This sequence joins TRBV2 and TRBJ1-1; no clear D gene. The germline V gene has CDR1 SNHLY and CDR2 FYNNEI. The CDR3 runs 13 residues. The V gene lost 3 bases and the J gene lost 6 bases, with 11 bases spanning the gap. The CDR3 region is CASSEARTPEAFF. CDR3 in DNA: TGTGCCAGCAGTGAGGCGCGGACTCCTGAAGCTTTCTTT.